The 15 T cell receptor beta chains given below trace back to one sample, sequenced in a study of blood T cells in healthy people across ages. Primed by a sample-barcoded 5' primer and a J-beta primer mix, a second PCR proceeded for 7 to 11 cycles. TCRdb used MiXCR to reprocess the 5' RACE reads, holding one entry per CDR3 protein. The repertoire holds roughly 2 million distinct CDR3 sequences, around half seen once, with 2.1% in the top ten. Sequencing was performed on blood. The receptors were gathered from a middle-aged woman in good health.

The J gene is TRBJ2-7, the V gene TRBV5-6; the D gene is possibly TRBD2 (7 bases). The ends were cut back, 9 bases at V and 0 bases at J, with 16 bases in the middle. Per germline, CDR1 SGHDT and CDR2 YYEEEE. The CDR3 length is 14 residues. The CDR3 protein is CATSRGAVSYEQYF. The CDR3 DNA sequence: TGTGCCACATCCCGGGGGGCAGTCTCCTACGAGCAGTACTTC.

This clonotype was recorded a few times. The chain combines TRBV6-5 with TRBJ2-5; possible D gene TRBD1, 6 bases. V was pared by 2 bases and J by 2 bases, with 12 bases between. Per germline, CDR1 MNHEY and CDR2 SVGAGI. The CDR3 extends over 15 amino acids. CDR3 bases: TGTGCCAGCAGTTACCTACAGGGAGTTCAAGAGACCCAGTACTTC. This translates into CASSYLQGVQETQYF.

Comments on this clonotype: A much more abundant neighbour one base away suggests this may be a read error. The J gene is TRBJ2-5, the V gene TRBV7-2; D not resolved. Trimming shortened V by 1 base and J by 11 bases, and 17 bases separated the two germline ends. Germline assignment: CDR1 SGHTA and CDR2 FQGNSA. There are 14 residues in the CDR3. Here the CDR3 reads CASSLVRYTNEQYF. In DNA, the CDR3 is TGTGCCAGCAGCTTAGTAAGGTACACCAATGAGCAGTACTTC. The variable domain in full, with the rest retrieved from reference TRBV7-2 and TRBJ2-5, is GAGVSQSPSNKVTEKGKDVELRCDPISGHTALYWYRQSLGQGLEFLIYFQGNSAPDKSGLPSDRFSAERTGGSVSTLTIQRTQQEDSAVYLCASSLVRYTNEQYFGPGTRLLVL.

This clonotype was seen repeatedly, ten times or more. The CDR3 nucleotides are TGCGCCAGCAGCCAAGATGAGGGGGCGGGGTTAGATACGCAGTATTTT. As protein: CASSQDEGAGLDTQYF. This chain connects TRBV4-1 to TRBJ2-3; D is possibly TRBD1 (7 bases). The CDR3 length is 16 residues. CDR1 MGHRA and CDR2 YSYEKL come from the germline V gene. Trimming took off 0 bases at V and 5 bases at J, with 15 bases between the two ends.

The rearrangement uses TRBV6-2 or TRBV6-3 and TRBJ2-1; D gene ambiguous. The CDR3 has 13 residues. Germline V gene sequence: CDR1 MNHEY, CDR2 SVGEGT. V shed 0 bases and J shed 7 bases, with 7 bases lying between them. In DNA form, the CDR3 reads TGTGCCAGCAGTTACTCGGCAAGGAATGAGCAGTTCTTC. This translates into CASSYSARNEQFF.

The genes are TRBV4-3 and TRBJ1-4; D unresolved. V lost 1 base and J lost 3, with 9 bases in between. CDR3 size: 15 residues. Germline CDR1 is LGHNA and CDR2 is YSLEER. For the CDR3, the DNA is TGCGCCAGCAGCCAAGTTCATGGGGCTAATGAAAAACTGTTTTTT. This codes for CASSQVHGANEKLFF.

This clonotype was recorded a few times. This chain joins TRBV5-6 and TRBJ2-1, with D perhaps given as TRBD1 or TRBD2 (5 bases each). CDR1 and CDR2 from the germline V gene are SGHDT and YYEEEE. V was pared by 0 bases and J by 8 bases, with 18 bases between. This CDR3 contains 16 residues. The CDR3 DNA is TGTGCCAGCAGCTTGGAGGGGACCAGACCGACCGATGAGCAGTTCTTC. Residues: CASSLEGTRPTDEQFF.

Regarding this clonotype: This likely comes from a read error, as the CDR3 has no conserved phenylalanine or tryptophan at its end. The V call is TRBV25-1, the J call TRBJ2-3; D not certain. CDR1 is MGHDK and CDR2 is SYGVNS in the germline V gene. The CDR3 contains 15 residues. V was cut by 1 base and J by 1 base, with 9 bases left in between. CDR3 amino acids: CASSESSGGTDTQYL. The CDR3, as DNA: TGTGCCAGCAGTGAATCGTCAGGTGGCACAGATACGCAGTATCTT.

This chain uses TRBV5-1 with TRBJ1-5; 10 bases are shared with TRBD1. From germline, CDR1 is SGHRS and CDR2 YFSETQ. The CDR3 covers 14 residues. Trimming removed 4 bases from V and 5 bases from J; junction bases left unmatched: 3. The CDR3 sequence is CASSVTGGHQPQHF. CDR3 sequence (DNA): TGCGCCAGCAGCGTGACAGGGGGCCATCAGCCCCAGCATTTT.

The chain recombines TRBV4-1 with TRBJ1-4, with TRBD1 as a possible D gene (6 bases). With 4 bases removed from V and 6 bases from J, the gap between germline ends came to 9 bases. Germline values: CDR1 MGHRA, CDR2 YSYEKL. There are 13 residues in the CDR3. The CDR3 DNA is TGCGCCAGCAGCCGAGGGGGATATGAAAAACTGTTTTTT. This gives the protein CASSRGGYEKLFF.

This chain uses TRBV9 with TRBJ2-3; 9 nucleotides line up with TRBD2. This CDR3 contains 19 residues. V shed 1 base, J shed 4 bases, and the junction held 16 bases outside the gene matches. Looked up from germline, CDR1 is SGDLS and CDR2 is YYNGEE. In nucleotides, the CDR3 is TGTGCCAGCAGCGTACCAGCGGGGGGACCTAGGGGTGGAGCAGATACGCAGTATTTT. Translated, it gives CASSVPAGGPRGGADTQYF.

Note on this clonotype: A read error may account for a junction end that differs from germline. This CDR3 is CASSLGGFSGDTRYF. CDR3 in DNA: TGTGCCAGCAGCTTAGGAGGGTTTTCGGGAGATACGCGGTATTTT. The chain is built from TRBV7-2 and TRBJ2-3; weak D call: TRBD2 (6 bases). Germline V gene data show CDR1 as SGHTA and CDR2 as FQGNSA. The CDR3 loop spans 15 amino acids. Filled out from reference TRBV7-2 and TRBJ2-3, the complete variable domain reads GAGVSQSPSNKVTEKGKDVELRCDPISGHTALYWYRQSLGQGLEFLIYFQGNSAPDKSGLPSDRFSAERTGGSVSTLTIQRTQQEDSAVYLCASSLGGFSGDTRYFGPGTRLTVL.

The gene calls are TRBV29-1 and TRBJ2-1; 9 positions agree with TRBD1. The germline V gene encodes CDR1 SQVTM and CDR2 ANQGSEA. Trimming cost V 7 bases and J 2 bases; bases outside gene matches: 6. The CDR3 is 14 amino acids. The CDR3 nucleotides read TGCAGCGCCATGGACAGGGGCGCCTACAATGAGCAGTTCTTC. Translating it yields CSAMDRGAYNEQFF.

This chain joins TRBV12-3 or TRBV12-4 and TRBJ1-2; D might be TRBD1 (5 bases). The CDR3 covers 13 residues. The V gene lost 3 bases and the J gene lost 7 bases, with 12 bases spanning the gap. CDR3 sequence reads: CASSFGGSSGYTF. In DNA form, the CDR3 reads TGTGCCAGCAGTTTCGGGGGTAGCAGTGGCTACACCTTC.

This chain joins TRBV27 and TRBJ2-6; TRBD2 matches at 9 bases. V dropped 2 bases and J dropped 0; count of bases not matched to a gene: 5. CDR3 size: 18 residues. Germline loops: CDR1 MNHEY, CDR2 SMNVEV (reference sequence). The CDR3 protein is CASSLQRGARSGANVLTF. CDR3 in DNA: TGTGCCAGCAGTTTACAGCGGGGGGCCCGCTCTGGGGCCAACGTCCTGACTTTC. The full variable domain, with the rest looked up from reference TRBV27 and TRBJ2-6, is EAQVTQNPRYLITVTGKKLTVTCSQNMNHEYMSWYRQDPGLGLRQIYYSMNVEVTDKGDVPEGYKVSRKEKRNFPLILESPSPNQTSLYFCASSLQRGARSGANVLTFGAGSRLTVL.